This entry describes one T cell receptor (beta chain). What antigen it recognizes has not been identified. Qualities for individual bases were not recorded, and no much larger clone is one base off. The record originates from a study of human thymus T cells (dated by TCRdb to 2020 to 2021). With regard to the full study: The study used about eight infant thymus samples plus four related peripheral blood samples to characterize TCR alpha and beta repertoires. Donor ages ranged from roughly 6 to 250 days, and the cohort comprised about six male and a couple of female infants.

V and J are trimmed by 5 bases and 0 bases, and the gene matches miss 8 bases of the junction. CDR1 and CDR2, per the germline V gene, are ENHRY and SYGVKD. From cysteine to phenylalanine, the CDR3 is 16 amino acids long. The only DNA kept is the CDR3, 48 bases in frame from the first base. Overall results and qualifications from the work: V and J gene segment usage appeared biased in both thymic and peripheral blood repertoires. On average, thymus samples gave 750,000 to 1,000,000 unique TCRB clonotypes, whereas blood samples gave about 84,000.

In Finland, the donors were immunologically healthy infants who were having open corrective cardiac surgery for congenital heart defects. From four of the eight donors, a small aliquot of 0.5-1 mL peripheral blood was collected during surgery. Instead of starting from a fixed cell number, genomic DNA extraction from blood samples used all available leukocytes. ACK lysis buffer was used to remove erythrocytes from blood, and the leukocytes were stored at -70 degrees C as pellets. Genomic DNA was extracted from frozen cell pellets with a QIAsymphony instrument. TCRB and TCRAD loci were amplified from a standardized quantity of quality-controlled genomic DNA using the immunoSEQ multiplex PCR assay. The amplicons spanned the V(D)J region and were long enough to cover the CDR3 and allow V and J genes to be identified. The commercial immunoSEQ service was used to sequence amplicons on an Illumina platform. Per the authors' processing: Primer bias and sequencing errors were corrected as previously described, and TCRAD and TCRB definitions were based on the IMGT database. immunoSEQ Analyzer 3.0 and VDJTools were used for repertoire analysis, which covered basic statistics, V/J segment usage, diversity estimates, rarefaction and pairwise overlap. Diversity was estimated using the Chao1, ChaoE, Efron-Thisted, Shannon and inverse Simpson indices, and was also estimated on datasets down-sampled to the size of the smallest sample. Repertoire overlap was assessed by strict matching of CDR3 nucleotide sequence, V gene and J gene, and clustering was done by Jaccard-based multidimensional scaling. The table comes from immuneACCESS by way of TCRdb, which keeps in-frame sequences with V and J called. Part of the clones is missing from these tables; in studies checked, under half for an unresolved V gene and the rest for unknown reasons. That table furnishes V, J and clone size, whereas the DNA furnished D and trimming. This sample is represented by more than 45,000 clones; around 94% of them were singletons. The top ten hold under 7% of the sample.

This sequence was found in a boy under three years old with a congenital heart defect but otherwise immunologically healthy. Input material: blood. The chain joins TRBV10-3 to TRBJ2-7, with 9 bases aligning to TRBD1. At the DNA level, the sequence is TGTGCCATCAGTTTTGGTCCGGGACAGGGCTCCTACGAGCAGTACTTC. It translates as CAISFGPGQGSYEQYF.